The TCR beta chain under discussion was sequenced for a study of cytomegalovirus exposure and HLA in healthy donors. Across the whole study: The Caucasian-associated ancestry cluster contained approximately 81% of the approximately 430 genotyped donors.

It was with 60 Vbeta and 13 Jbeta primers that the PCR ran. How the authors handled the data: Roughly 9.9 million shared chains were among the 80 million or so unique TCR beta chains that a later analysis counted. Only in-frame clones appear in the TCRdb table, and some are missing; sequencing was by immunoSEQ multiplex PCR. The V and J calls and clone size come from that table; D and trimming were worked out from the DNA. The table lists around 210,000 clones, with about 1% in the top ten. Findings and caveats of the study: The classifier reportedly diagnosed cytomegalovirus status with high specificity and sensitivity. It was taken for granted in presence/absence analyses that sequencing depth across donors was roughly uniform.

As to this clone: The antigen remains unidentified.

The CDR3 loop spans 14 amino acids. Trimming cost V 4 bases and J 5 bases, with 11 bases left between them. Germline CDR1 WNHNN, CDR2 SYGVQD (reference sequence). Sequences were obtained from PBMCs. This TCR came from a girl aged 2 to 9 in good health and CMV-seropositive. The gene calls are TRBV10-1 and TRBJ2-2; tentatively, D is TRBD2 (5 bases). The CDR3 nucleotides read TGCGCCAGCAGTGTACAGTCGGGGACCGGGGAGCTGTTTTTT. Amino acid sequence: CASSVQSGTGELFF.